This T cell receptor (beta chain) is from a study of CD8+CD57+ T cells in acquired aplastic anemia. The wider study: Sorted CD4+ plus CD8+ cells gave DNA averaging about 3.2 ug.

All sequencing subjects had displayed CD8+CD57+ cell expansion on flow cytometry. Severe acquired aplastic anemia was present in all patients. The CDR3 length is 17 residues. Germline lookup yields CDR1 LNHDA and CDR2 SQIVND (reference sequence). Trimming removed 7 bases from V and 3 bases from J; junction bases left unmatched: 17. This clonotype was detected only a few times. Its antigen is still unknown. The TCR beta profiling, which covered VDJ combination and CDR3 sequence, was carried out using genomic DNA as the template. TCRdb ran MiXCR on the reads and lists one entry per CDR3 protein. The sample records a few hundred thousand distinct CDR3 sequences, around 30% being singletons. Study outcomes and limitations: No significant difference in CD8+ Simpson's diversity was found between patients and controls.

This rearrangement joins TRBV19 to TRBJ1-1; TRBD1 agrees at 7 bases. Sequenced sample: sorted CD4+, CD8+, or CD8+CD57+ T cells (not recorded which) from PBMCs. This clonotype was obtained from a human donor with aplastic anemia. CDR3 protein: CASTETGVMSWYTEAFF. The DNA of the CDR3 is TGTGCCAGTACTGAAACAGGGGTGATGAGTTGGTACACTGAAGCTTTCTTT.